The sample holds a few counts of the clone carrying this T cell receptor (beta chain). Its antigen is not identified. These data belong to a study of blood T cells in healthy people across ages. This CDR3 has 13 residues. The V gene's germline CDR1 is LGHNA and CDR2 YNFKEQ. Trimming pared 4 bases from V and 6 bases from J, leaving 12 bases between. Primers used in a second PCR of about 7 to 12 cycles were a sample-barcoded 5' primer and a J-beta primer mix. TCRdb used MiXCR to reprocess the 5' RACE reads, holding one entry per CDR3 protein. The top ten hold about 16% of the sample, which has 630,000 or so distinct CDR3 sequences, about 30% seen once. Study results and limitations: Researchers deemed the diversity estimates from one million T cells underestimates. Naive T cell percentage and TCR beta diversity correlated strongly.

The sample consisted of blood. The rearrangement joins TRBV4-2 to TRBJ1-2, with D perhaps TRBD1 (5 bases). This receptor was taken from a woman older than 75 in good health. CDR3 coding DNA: TGTGCCAGCAGCCTCGGGGGGGGAGATGGCTACACCTTC. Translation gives CASSLGGGDGYTF.